A selection of T cell receptor beta chains follows, all from one sample in a study of control samples from healthy donors and cancer patients. This table comes from immunoSEQ multiplex PCR, and its TCRdb copy is limited to in-frame clones, with some not included. This table has 100,000 to 150,000 clones, approximately 92% appearing once. Input material: PBMCs. The receptors originated from a man at least 80 years old with head and neck cancer. Both conserved end residues are part of each CDR3. The D gene is left open where the match is weak. Some rows mark clone size as missing; the rest say once, few, many or name a class of expanded clone.

d_gene	len	abundance	v_gene	j_gene	CDR3aa	CDR3nt
-	14	-	TRBV11-2	TRBJ1-2	CASSPRGAPYGYTF	TGTGCCAGCAGCCCCCGAGGGGCGCCCTATGGCTACACCTTC
-	17	-	TRBV4-3	TRBJ2-3	CASSQSPDGRSTDTQYF	TGCGCCAGCAGCCAATCTCCCGACGGAAGAAGCACAGATACGCAGTATTTT
-	13	-	TRBV25-1	TRBJ1-5	CASSAHQSQPQHF	TGTGCCAGCAGTGCTCATCAGAGTCAGCCCCAGCATTTT
TRBD1	16	-	TRBV7-6	TRBJ1-3	CASSFRQGGTGNTIYF	TGTGCCAGCAGCTTCCGACAGGGTGGTACTGGAAACACCATATATTTT
-	14	few	TRBV10-3	TRBJ2-1	CAITRDTRYNEQFF	TGTGCCATCACTCGGGACACGCGTTACAATGAGCAGTTCTTC
-	13	-	TRBV18	TRBJ1-1	CASSPGGLAEAFF	TGTGCCAGCTCCCCGGGGGGCTTGGCTGAAGCTTTCTTT
-	14	-	TRBV19	TRBJ2-7	CASSRAVSSYEQYF	TGTGCCAGTAGTAGAGCGGTTAGCTCCTACGAGCAGTACTTC
-	13	-	TRBV27	TRBJ1-2	CASSLGPLYGYTF	TGTGCCAGCAGTCTCGGACCGCTCTATGGCTACACCTTC
-	13	-	TRBV7-9	TRBJ1-2	CASSFGESYGYTF	TGTGCCAGCAGCTTCGGGGAGAGCTATGGCTACACCTTC
-	16	-	TRBV25-1	TRBJ2-3	CASRPGVGGQTDTQYF	TGTGCCAGCAGACCCGGGGTGGGGGGACAAACAGATACGCAGTATTTT
-	13	once	TRBV10-1	TRBJ1-2	CASPNGGNYGYTF	TGCGCCAGCCCGAACGGGGGGAACTATGGCTACACCTTC
-	16	-	TRBV7-9	TRBJ1-4	CASTVDFSPTNEKLFF	TGTGCCAGCACCGTGGATTTCAGCCCAACTAATGAAAAACTGTTTTTT
-	16	-	TRBV5-1	TRBJ1-2	CASSPEGGNWNYGYTF	TGCGCCAGCAGCCCAGAGGGGGGGAACTGGAACTATGGCTACACCTTC
TRBD1	16	-	TRBV7-9	TRBJ1-5	CASSTGTGLSNQPQHF	TGTGCCAGCAGCACCGGGACAGGGCTTAGCAATCAGCCCCAGCATTTT
TRBD2	16	-	TRBV5-6	TRBJ2-3	CASSLGLADSTDTQYF	TGTGCCAGCAGCTTGGGTCTAGCGGATAGCACAGATACGCAGTATTTT
-	17	-	TRBV19	TRBJ2-2	CASNTGLGQPNTGELFF	TGTGCCAGCAATACAGGCTTAGGGCAACCGAACACCGGGGAGCTGTTTTTT
-	18	-	TRBV27	TRBJ1-5	CASSPRWGGTSSNQPQHF	TGTGCCAGCAGCCCAAGGTGGGGCGGAACATCTAGCAATCAGCCCCAGCATTTT
TRBD1	15	-	TRBV14	TRBJ2-7	CASSQTTGSKGEQYF	TGTGCCAGCAGCCAAACGACAGGGAGTAAAGGGGAGCAGTACTTC
-	14	-	TRBV5-1	TRBJ1-2	CASSIGVPNYGYTF	TGCGCCAGCAGCATCGGGGTTCCTAACTATGGCTACACCTTC
-	13	-	TRBV5-1	TRBJ2-7	CASSALDNYEQYF	TGCGCCAGCAGCGCCCTCGACAACTACGAGCAGTACTTC
-	15	-	TRBV4-3	TRBJ2-5	CASSQDLQGQETQYF	TGCGCCAGCAGCCAAGATTTACAGGGCCAAGAGACCCAGTACTTC
-	14	-	TRBV5-6	TRBJ2-7	CASSFRQDSYEQYF	TGTGCCAGCAGCTTTAGACAGGACTCCTACGAGCAGTACTTC
TRBD1	15	-	TRBV27	TRBJ1-4	CASGQRTGGSEKLFF	TGTGCCAGCGGACAGAGGACAGGTGGGAGCGAAAAACTGTTTTTT
TRBD2	14	few	TRBV6-5	TRBJ2-7	CASSRDSGTYEQYF	TGTGCCAGCAGTCGCGATAGCGGGACCTACGAGCAGTACTTC
-	15	-	TRBV27	TRBJ2-7	CASRAMGGGSYEQYF	TGTGCCAGCAGAGCGATGGGGGGCGGCTCCTACGAGCAGTACTTC
-	17	-	TRBV9	TRBJ2-6	CASSVGRIYSGANVLTF	TGTGCCAGCAGCGTAGGACGGATCTACTCTGGGGCCAACGTCCTGACTTTC
-	14	-	TRBV5-1	TRBJ1-3	CASSFGLSGNTIYF	TGCGCCAGCAGCTTTGGTCTCTCTGGAAACACCATATATTTT
TRBD1	14	-	TRBV5-1	TRBJ1-4	CASSPDRGDEKLFF	TGCGCCAGCAGCCCGGACAGGGGTGATGAAAAACTGTTTTTT
TRBD1	14	-	TRBV2	TRBJ1-5	CASSFTGGNQPQHF	TGTGCCAGCAGTTTTACAGGGGGCAATCAGCCCCAGCATTTT
-	15	-	TRBV28	TRBJ2-3	CASSSPRGAADTQYF	TGTGCCAGCAGTTCCCCTCGGGGCGCGGCAGATACGCAGTATTTT
TRBD2	16	few	TRBV5-6	TRBJ2-3	CASSLGARGTTDTQYF	TGTGCCAGCAGCTTGGGGGCGCGGGGGACCACAGATACGCAGTATTTT
-	14	-	TRBV2	TRBJ1-6	CASSEASRQSPLHF	TGTGCCAGCAGTGAAGCGTCTCGTCAATCACCCCTCCACTTT
TRBD2	15	-	TRBV5-1	TRBJ2-7	CVSSLAPAGATEQYF	TGCGTCAGCAGCTTGGCCCCAGCGGGGGCTACGGAGCAGTACTTC
TRBD1	14	-	TRBV30	TRBJ2-7	CAWSVGQGAYEQYF	TGTGCCTGGAGTGTAGGACAGGGGGCCTACGAGCAGTACTTC
-	14	few	TRBV10-1	TRBJ2-3	CASSELRSTDTQYF	TGCGCCAGCAGTGAGTTAAGGTCCACAGATACGCAGTATTTT
-	13	-	TRBV6-1	TRBJ2-3	CASSEAWPDTQYF	TGTGCCAGCAGTGAAGCGTGGCCAGATACGCAGTATTTT
-	16	-	TRBV5-4	TRBJ2-2	CASSVPRQGGSGELFF	TGTGCCAGCAGCGTACCCCGACAGGGAGGTTCCGGGGAGCTGTTTTTT
-	12	-	TRBV7-2	TRBJ1-5	CASSVNGQPQHF	TGTGCCAGCAGCGTGAATGGGCAGCCCCAGCATTTT
TRBD2	15	-	TRBV9	TRBJ2-3	CASSARTSGLDTQYF	TGTGCCAGCAGCGCGCGGACTAGCGGGTTGGATACGCAGTATTTT
-	13	-	TRBV12-3/TRBV12-4	TRBJ1-2	CASSLMGFYGYTF	TGTGCCAGCAGTTTAATGGGGTTCTATGGCTACACCTTC
-	13	-	TRBV3-1/TRBV3-2	TRBJ1-2	CASSHRRGYGYTF	TGTGCCAGCAGCCATCGGAGAGGCTATGGCTACACCTTC
TRBD1	13	-	TRBV11-2	TRBJ2-7	CASSSLLDRGNWF	TGTGCCAGCAGCTCCCTGCTGGACAGGGGGAATTGGTTC
-	16	once	TRBV5-1	TRBJ2-7	CASSLGGTSSSYEQYF	TGCGCCAGCAGCTTGGGGGGAACCTCGAGCTCCTACGAGCAGTACTTC
-	17	-	TRBV4-1	TRBJ1-2	CASSQESVDTSILRYTF	TGCGCCAGCAGCCAAGAATCTGTGGACACATCCATTTTACGCTACACCTTC
-	13	-	TRBV6-1	TRBJ2-7	CASSDGTTYEQYF	TGTGCCAGCAGTGATGGTACAACCTACGAGCAGTACTTC
TRBD1	12	-	TRBV7-6	TRBJ1-2	CAISGGADGYTF	TGTGCCATCTCAGGGGGCGCCGATGGCTACACCTTC
TRBD2	21	once	TRBV3-1/TRBV3-2	TRBJ2-1	CASSQGLAGIWVISSYNEQFF	TGTGCCAGCAGCCAAGGACTAGCGGGAATATGGGTCATAAGCTCCTACAATGAGCAGTTCTTC
-	16	-	TRBV27	TRBJ2-7	CASSLQKWGSSYEQYF	TGTGCCAGCAGTCTTCAGAAGTGGGGATCATCCTACGAGCAGTACTTC
-	14	-	TRBV10-2	TRBJ1-6	CASSVEMVLSPLHF	TGCGCCAGCAGTGTAGAGATGGTACTTTCACCCCTCCACTTT
-	15	-	TRBV5-1	TRBJ1-5	CASSLEDSYNQPQHF	TGCGCCAGCAGCTTGGAGGACAGCTACAATCAGCCCCAGCATTTT
TRBD1	14	-	TRBV3-1/TRBV3-2	TRBJ1-4	CASSAGTANEKLFF	TGTGCCAGCAGCGCCGGGACAGCGAATGAAAAACTGTTTTTT
TRBD2	14	once	TRBV6-2/TRBV6-3	TRBJ2-7	CASSRGTSFHEQYF	TGTGCCAGCAGTCGCGGGACTAGCTTCCACGAGCAGTACTTC
TRBD2	13	-	TRBV19	TRBJ2-3	CASTSGSPDTQYF	TGTGCCAGTACTAGCGGGAGTCCAGATACGCAGTATTTT
-	16	-	TRBV7-6	TRBJ2-7	CASSLVGDNVFHEQYF	TGTGCCAGCAGCTTAGTGGGGGATAATGTTTTCCACGAGCAGTACTTC
TRBD2	16	few	TRBV3-1/TRBV3-2	TRBJ2-1	CASSQGLRGVYNEQFF	TGTGCCAGCAGCCAAGGGCTTCGGGGGGTCTACAATGAGCAGTTCTTC
TRBD1	14	-	TRBV6-2/TRBV6-3	TRBJ2-1	CASSYDRGLHEQFF	TGTGCCAGCAGTTACGACAGGGGGCTCCATGAGCAGTTCTTC
-	16	-	TRBV21-1	TRBJ2-5	CASSKVVGGEGETQYF	TGTGCCAGCAGCAAAGTTGTAGGGGGCGAAGGAGAGACCCAGTACTTC
-	13	-	TRBV29-1	TRBJ2-1	CSVRTGVFNEQFF	TGCAGCGTTCGTACCGGGGTTTTCAATGAGCAGTTCTTC